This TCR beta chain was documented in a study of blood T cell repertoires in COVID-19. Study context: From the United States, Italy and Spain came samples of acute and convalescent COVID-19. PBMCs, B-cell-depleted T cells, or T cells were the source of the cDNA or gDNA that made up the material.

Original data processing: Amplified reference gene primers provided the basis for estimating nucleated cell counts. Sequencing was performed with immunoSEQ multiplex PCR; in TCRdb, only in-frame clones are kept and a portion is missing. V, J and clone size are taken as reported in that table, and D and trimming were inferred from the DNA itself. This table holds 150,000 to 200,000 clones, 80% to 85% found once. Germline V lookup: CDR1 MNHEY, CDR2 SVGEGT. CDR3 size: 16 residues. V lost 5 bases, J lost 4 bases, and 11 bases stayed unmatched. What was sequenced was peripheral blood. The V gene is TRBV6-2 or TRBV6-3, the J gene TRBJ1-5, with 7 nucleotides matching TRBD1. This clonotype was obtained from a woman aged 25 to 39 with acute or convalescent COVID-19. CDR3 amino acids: CASSDLQGPSNQPQHF. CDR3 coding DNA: TGTGCCAGCAGTGACCTACAGGGGCCCTCAAATCAGCCCCAGCATTTT.